Listed below are T cell receptor beta chains from one sample, sequenced in a study of cytomegalovirus exposure and HLA in healthy donors. Data came from immunoSEQ multiplex PCR; TCRdb stores just in-frame clones and leaves some out. The table lists under 200,000 clones, approximately 89% of them singletons. The sequenced sample consisted of PBMCs. Source of these receptors: a woman younger than 35 in good health and CMV-seropositive. The CDR3 runs from the conserved cysteine through the conserved F or W. A D gene is named only where the DNA matches it firmly. A row's size may be missing; if present it is once, few, many or a size class.

v_gene: TRBV18
abundance: NA
j_gene: TRBJ2-2
d_gene: NA
CDR3nt: TGTGCCAGCTCACCACGGAGGGCCGACACCGGGGAGCTGTTTTTT
CDR3aa: CASSPRRADTGELFF

v_gene: TRBV28
abundance: NA
j_gene: TRBJ2-5
d_gene: NA
CDR3nt: TGTGCCAGCAGTTCCCCACCCCCGGTGAGGGAGACCCAGTACTTC
CDR3aa: CASSSPPPVRETQYF

v_gene: TRBV4-3
abundance: once
j_gene: TRBJ1-4
d_gene: NA
CDR3nt: TGCGCCAGCAGCCACCCCGGATCGGGTGAAAAACTGTTTTTT
CDR3aa: CASSHPGSGEKLFF

v_gene: TRBV28
abundance: once
j_gene: TRBJ1-5
d_gene: NA
CDR3nt: TGTGCCAGCAGTCACAATAGCAATCAGCCCCAGCATTTT
CDR3aa: CASSHNSNQPQHF

v_gene: TRBV4-1
abundance: few
j_gene: TRBJ1-1
d_gene: NA
CDR3nt: TGCGCCAGCAGCCGACAACAGGGGAACACTGAAGCTTTCTTT
CDR3aa: CASSRQQGNTEAFF

v_gene: TRBV28
abundance: NA
j_gene: TRBJ2-7
d_gene: TRBD2
CDR3nt: TGTGCCAGCAGTGTTACTAGCGGCTCCTACGAGCAGTACTTC
CDR3aa: CASSVTSGSYEQYF

v_gene: TRBV21-1
abundance: NA
j_gene: TRBJ1-5
d_gene: NA
CDR3nt: TGTGCCAGCAGTCCTGACAGGGAAATTGACTATAGCAATCAGCCCCAGCATTTT
CDR3aa: CASSPDREIDYSNQPQHF

v_gene: TRBV19
abundance: few
j_gene: TRBJ1-2
d_gene: NA
CDR3nt: TGTGCCAGTAGTATAGATCAGTACAGCTTCCTAAGAGGGGGCTACACCTTC
CDR3aa: CASSIDQYSFLRGGYTF

v_gene: TRBV6-5
abundance: once
j_gene: TRBJ2-1
d_gene: TRBD2
CDR3nt: TGTGCCAGCAGGGCTAGCGGGAGTGGTAATGAGCAGTTCTTC
CDR3aa: CASRASGSGNEQFF

v_gene: TRBV6-6
abundance: NA
j_gene: TRBJ1-1
d_gene: NA
CDR3nt: TGTGCCAGCAGTCTGACAGAGAACACTGAAGCTTTCTTT
CDR3aa: CASSLTENTEAFF

v_gene: TRBV27
abundance: NA
j_gene: TRBJ2-7
d_gene: TRBD2
CDR3nt: TGTGCCAGCAGACAAGTAGCGGGAGTTGACGAGCAGTACTTC
CDR3aa: CASRQVAGVDEQYF

v_gene: TRBV18
abundance: NA
j_gene: TRBJ1-1
d_gene: TRBD1
CDR3nt: TGTGCCAGCTCAGAGACAGGGGTGAACACTGAAGCTTTCTTT
CDR3aa: CASSETGVNTEAFF

v_gene: TRBV5-4
abundance: NA
j_gene: TRBJ2-7
d_gene: TRBD1
CDR3nt: TGTGCCAGCAGCCTGGACAGGGGGCACCACGAGCAGTACTTC
CDR3aa: CASSLDRGHHEQYF

v_gene: TRBV28
abundance: NA
j_gene: TRBJ2-3
d_gene: TRBD2
CDR3nt: TGTGCCAGCAGCTTGGGACTAGCGGGAGATACGCAGTATTTT
CDR3aa: CASSLGLAGDTQYF

v_gene: TRBV4-1
abundance: NA
j_gene: TRBJ1-1
d_gene: TRBD1
CDR3nt: TGCGCCAGCAGCCAAGCGGCCGGGACAGGGAACACTGAAGCTTTCTTT
CDR3aa: CASSQAAGTGNTEAFF

v_gene: TRBV4-1
abundance: NA
j_gene: TRBJ2-1
d_gene: TRBD2
CDR3nt: TGCGCCAGCAGCCAAGCCCCTAGCGGGATTTCCCCCCGTTTCTTC
CDR3aa: CASSQAPSGISPRFF

v_gene: TRBV7-9
abundance: once
j_gene: TRBJ2-1
d_gene: TRBD2
CDR3nt: TGTGCCAGCAGCCCGCCCCTAGCGGTCTCCTACAATGAGCAGTTCTTC
CDR3aa: CASSPPLAVSYNEQFF

v_gene: TRBV30
abundance: NA
j_gene: TRBJ1-2
d_gene: NA
CDR3nt: TGTGCCTGTAGGACCTACCTTGGGGGGTATGGCTACACCTTC
CDR3aa: CACRTYLGGYGYTF